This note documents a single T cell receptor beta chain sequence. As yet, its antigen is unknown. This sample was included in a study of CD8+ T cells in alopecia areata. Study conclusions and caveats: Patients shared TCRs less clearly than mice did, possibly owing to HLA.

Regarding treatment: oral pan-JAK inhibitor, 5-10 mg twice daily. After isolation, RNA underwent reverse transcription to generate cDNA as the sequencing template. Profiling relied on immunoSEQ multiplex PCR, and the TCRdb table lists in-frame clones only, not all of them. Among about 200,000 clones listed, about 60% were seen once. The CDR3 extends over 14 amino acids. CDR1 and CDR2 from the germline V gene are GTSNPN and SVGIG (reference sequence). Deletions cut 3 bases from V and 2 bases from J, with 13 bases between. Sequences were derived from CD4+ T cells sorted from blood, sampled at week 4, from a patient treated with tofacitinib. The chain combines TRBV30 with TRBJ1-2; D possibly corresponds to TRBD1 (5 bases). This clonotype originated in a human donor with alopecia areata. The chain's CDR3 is CAWRSGGGNYGYTF. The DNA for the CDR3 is TGTGCCTGGAGATCGGGCGGGGGAAACTATGGCTACACCTTC.